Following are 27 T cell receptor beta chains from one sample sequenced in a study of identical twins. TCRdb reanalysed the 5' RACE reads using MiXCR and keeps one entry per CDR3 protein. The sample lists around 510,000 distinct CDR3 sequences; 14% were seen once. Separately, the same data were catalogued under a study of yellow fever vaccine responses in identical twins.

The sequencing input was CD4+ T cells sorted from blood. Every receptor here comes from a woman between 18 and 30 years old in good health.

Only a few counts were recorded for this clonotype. CDR3 sequence: CAWSVIGFPKNIQYF. CDR3 DNA sequence: TGTGCCTGGAGTGTAATTGGGTTTCCCAAAAACATTCAGTACTTC. The gene calls are TRBV30 and TRBJ2-4; D is unclear. With 0 bases removed from V and 2 bases from J, the gap between germline ends came to 11 bases. The germline CDR1 and CDR2 sequences are GTSNPN and SVGIG (reference sequence). This CDR3 has 15 residues. The full variable domain, with the rest looked up from reference TRBV30 and TRBJ2-4, is SQTIHQWPATLVQPVGSPLSLECTVEGTSNPNLYWYRQAAGRGLQLLFYSVGIGQISSEVPQNLSASRPQDRQFILSSKKLLLSDSGFYLCAWSVIGFPKNIQYFGAGTRLSVL.

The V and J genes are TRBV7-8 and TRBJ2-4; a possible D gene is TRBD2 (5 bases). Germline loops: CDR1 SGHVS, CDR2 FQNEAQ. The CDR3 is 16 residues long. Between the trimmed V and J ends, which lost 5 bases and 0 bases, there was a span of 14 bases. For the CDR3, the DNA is TGTGCCAGCAGCCCTATAGCGTTACTAGCCAAAAACATTCAGTACTTC. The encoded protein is CASSPIALLAKNIQYF.

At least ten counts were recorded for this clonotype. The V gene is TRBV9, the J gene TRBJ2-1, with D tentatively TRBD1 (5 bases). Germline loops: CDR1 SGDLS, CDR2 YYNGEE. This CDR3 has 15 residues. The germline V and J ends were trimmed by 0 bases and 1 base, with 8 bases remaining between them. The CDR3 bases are TGTGCCAGCAGCGTAGCTGACAGTTCCTACAATGAGCAGTTCTTC. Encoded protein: CASSVADSSYNEQFF.

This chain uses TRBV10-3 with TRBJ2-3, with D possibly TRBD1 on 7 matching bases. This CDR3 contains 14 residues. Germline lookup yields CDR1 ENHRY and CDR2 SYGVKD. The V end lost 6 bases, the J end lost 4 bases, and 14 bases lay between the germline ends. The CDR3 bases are TGTGCCATCAGGGACGGAGGGGGCGCAGATACGCAGTATTTT. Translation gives CAIRDGGGADTQYF.

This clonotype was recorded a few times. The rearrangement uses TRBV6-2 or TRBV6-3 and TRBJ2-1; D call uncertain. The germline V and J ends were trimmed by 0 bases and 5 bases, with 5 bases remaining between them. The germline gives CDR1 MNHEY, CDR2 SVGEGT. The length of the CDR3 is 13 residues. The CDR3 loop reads CASSYSNNNEQFF. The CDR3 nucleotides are TGTGCCAGCAGTTACTCGAATAACAATGAGCAGTTCTTC.

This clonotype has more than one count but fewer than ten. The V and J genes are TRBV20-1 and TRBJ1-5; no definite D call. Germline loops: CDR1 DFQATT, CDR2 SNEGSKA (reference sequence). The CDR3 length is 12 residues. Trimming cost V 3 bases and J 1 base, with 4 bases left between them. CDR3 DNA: TGCAGTGCTAGTTCCAGCAATCAGCCCCAGCATTTT. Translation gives CSASSSNQPQHF.

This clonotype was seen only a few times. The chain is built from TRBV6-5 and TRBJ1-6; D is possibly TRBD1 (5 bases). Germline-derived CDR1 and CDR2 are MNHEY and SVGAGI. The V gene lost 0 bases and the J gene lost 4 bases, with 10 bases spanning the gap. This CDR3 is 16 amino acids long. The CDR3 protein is CASSYSPGSYNSPLHF. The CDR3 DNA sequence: TGTGCCAGCAGTTACTCGCCAGGGAGTTATAATTCACCCCTCCACTTT.

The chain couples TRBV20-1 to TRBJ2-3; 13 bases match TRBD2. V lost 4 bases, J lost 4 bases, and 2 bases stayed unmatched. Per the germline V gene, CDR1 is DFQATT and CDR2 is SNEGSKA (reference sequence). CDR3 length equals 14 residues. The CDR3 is CSAIGLAGADTQYF. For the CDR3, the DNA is TGCAGTGCTATAGGACTAGCGGGAGCAGATACGCAGTATTTT.

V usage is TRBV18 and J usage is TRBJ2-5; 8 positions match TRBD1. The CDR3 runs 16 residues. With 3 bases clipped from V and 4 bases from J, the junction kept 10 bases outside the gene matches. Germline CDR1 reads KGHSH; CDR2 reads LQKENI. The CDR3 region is CASSPRTGQGAETQYF. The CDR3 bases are TGTGCCAGCTCACCCCGGACAGGTCAGGGGGCAGAGACCCAGTACTTC.

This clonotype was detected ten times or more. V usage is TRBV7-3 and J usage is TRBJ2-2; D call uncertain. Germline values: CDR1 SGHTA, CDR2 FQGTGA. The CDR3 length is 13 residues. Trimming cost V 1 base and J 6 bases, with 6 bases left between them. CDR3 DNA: TGTGCCAGCAGCTTAAGTCCCGCCGGGGAGCTGTTTTTT. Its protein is CASSLSPAGELFF.

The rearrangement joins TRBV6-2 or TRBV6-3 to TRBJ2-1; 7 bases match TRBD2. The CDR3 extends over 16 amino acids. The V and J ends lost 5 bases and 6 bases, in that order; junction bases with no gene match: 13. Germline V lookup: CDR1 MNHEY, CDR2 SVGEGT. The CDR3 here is CASSPHPAGATNEQFF. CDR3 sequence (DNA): TGTGCCAGCAGTCCTCATCCCGCGGGAGCTACCAATGAGCAGTTCTTC.

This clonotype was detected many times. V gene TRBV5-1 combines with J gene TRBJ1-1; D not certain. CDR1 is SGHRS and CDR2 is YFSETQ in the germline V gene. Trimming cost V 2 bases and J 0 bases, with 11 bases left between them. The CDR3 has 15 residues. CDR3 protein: CASSFNKGLNTEAFF. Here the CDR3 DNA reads TGCGCCAGCAGCTTTAATAAGGGTTTGAACACTGAAGCTTTCTTT.

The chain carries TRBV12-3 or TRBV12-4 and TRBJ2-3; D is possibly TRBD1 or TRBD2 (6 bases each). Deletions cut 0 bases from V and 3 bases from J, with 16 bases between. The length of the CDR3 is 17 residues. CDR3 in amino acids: CASSLALGGAPTDTQYF. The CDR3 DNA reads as TGTGCCAGCAGTTTAGCGCTGGGGGGCGCCCCGACAGATACGCAGTATTTT.

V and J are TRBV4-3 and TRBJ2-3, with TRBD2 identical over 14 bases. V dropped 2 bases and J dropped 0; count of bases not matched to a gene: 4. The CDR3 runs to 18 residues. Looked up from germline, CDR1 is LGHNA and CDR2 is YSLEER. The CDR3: CASSQRLAGGDSTDTQYF. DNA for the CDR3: TGCGCCAGCAGCCAAAGACTAGCGGGAGGGGATAGCACAGATACGCAGTATTTT.

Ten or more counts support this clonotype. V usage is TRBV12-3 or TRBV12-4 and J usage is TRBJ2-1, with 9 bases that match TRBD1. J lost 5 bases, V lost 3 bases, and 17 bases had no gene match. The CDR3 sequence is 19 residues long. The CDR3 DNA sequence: TGTGCCAGCAGTTTGCTAGACAGGGGGAGCCGGGTAAACGACAATGAGCAGTTCTTC. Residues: CASSLLDRGSRVNDNEQFF.

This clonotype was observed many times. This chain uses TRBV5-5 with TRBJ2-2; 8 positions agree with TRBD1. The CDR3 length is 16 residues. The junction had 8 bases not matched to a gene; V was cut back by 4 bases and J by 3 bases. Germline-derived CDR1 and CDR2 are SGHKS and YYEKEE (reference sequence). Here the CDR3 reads CASSGPGQVDTGELFF. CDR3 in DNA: TGTGCCAGCAGCGGGCCGGGACAGGTGGACACCGGGGAGCTGTTTTTT.

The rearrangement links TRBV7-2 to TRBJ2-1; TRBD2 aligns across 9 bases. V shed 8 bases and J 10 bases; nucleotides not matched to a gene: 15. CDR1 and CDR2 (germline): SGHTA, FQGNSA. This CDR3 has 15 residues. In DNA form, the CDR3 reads TGTGCCAGCGAACTCCGAGCGGGGGGATCGTTAGAGCAGTTCTTC. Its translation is CASELRAGGSLEQFF.

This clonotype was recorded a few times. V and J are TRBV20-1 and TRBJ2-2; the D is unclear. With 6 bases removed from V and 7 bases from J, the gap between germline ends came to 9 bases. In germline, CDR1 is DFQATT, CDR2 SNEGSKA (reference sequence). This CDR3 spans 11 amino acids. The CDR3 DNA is TGCAGTGCCCAATTAATCGGGGAGCTGTTTTTT. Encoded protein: CSAQLIGELFF.

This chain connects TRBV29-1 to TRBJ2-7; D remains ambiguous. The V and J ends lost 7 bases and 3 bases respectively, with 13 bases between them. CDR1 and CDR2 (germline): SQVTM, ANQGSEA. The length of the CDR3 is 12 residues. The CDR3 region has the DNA TGCAGCGCATGGGTGGGATACTACGAGCAGTACTTC. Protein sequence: CSAWVGYYEQYF.

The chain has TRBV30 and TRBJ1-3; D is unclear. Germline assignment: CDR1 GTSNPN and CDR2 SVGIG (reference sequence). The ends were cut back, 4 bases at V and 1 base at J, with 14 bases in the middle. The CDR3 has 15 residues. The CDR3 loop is CAWKVGPKSGNTIYF. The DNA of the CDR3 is TGTGCCTGGAAAGTCGGCCCCAAGTCTGGAAACACCATATATTTT.

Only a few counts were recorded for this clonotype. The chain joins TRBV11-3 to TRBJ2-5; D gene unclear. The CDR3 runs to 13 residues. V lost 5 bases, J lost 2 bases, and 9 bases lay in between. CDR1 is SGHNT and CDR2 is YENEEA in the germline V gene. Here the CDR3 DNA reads TGTGCCAGCAGCAGGGTACTTCAAGAGACCCAGTACTTC. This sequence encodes CASSRVLQETQYF.

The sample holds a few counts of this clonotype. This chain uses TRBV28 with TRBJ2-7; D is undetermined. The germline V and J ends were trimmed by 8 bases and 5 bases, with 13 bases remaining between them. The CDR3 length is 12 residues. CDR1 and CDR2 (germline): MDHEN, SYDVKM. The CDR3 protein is CASCGTTDEQYF. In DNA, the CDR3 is TGTGCCAGCTGCGGAACTACGGACGAGCAGTACTTC.

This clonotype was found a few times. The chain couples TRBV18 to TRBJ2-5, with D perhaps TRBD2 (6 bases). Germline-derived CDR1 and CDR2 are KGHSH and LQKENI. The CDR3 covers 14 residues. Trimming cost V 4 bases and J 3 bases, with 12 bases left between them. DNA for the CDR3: TGTGCCAGCTCACGGATGGGAGGCGAAGAGACCCAGTACTTC. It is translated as CASSRMGGEETQYF.

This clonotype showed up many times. The chain's CDR3 is CASSLVSQLSYEQYF. The CDR3 nucleotides are TGCGCCAGCAGCTTGGTGTCACAGCTCTCCTACGAGCAGTACTTC. The chain has TRBV5-1 and TRBJ2-7; the D is unclear. Trimming took 0 bases from V and 0 from J, leaving 10 bases between them. Germline CDR1 is SGHRS and CDR2 is YFSETQ. The CDR3 is 15 amino acids.

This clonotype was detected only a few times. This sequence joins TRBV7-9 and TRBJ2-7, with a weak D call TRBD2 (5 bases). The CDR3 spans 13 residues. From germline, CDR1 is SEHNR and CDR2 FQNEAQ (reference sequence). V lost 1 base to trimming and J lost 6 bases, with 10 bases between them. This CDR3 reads CASSLVGLAEQYF. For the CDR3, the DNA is TGTGCCAGCAGCTTAGTCGGCCTAGCCGAGCAGTACTTC.

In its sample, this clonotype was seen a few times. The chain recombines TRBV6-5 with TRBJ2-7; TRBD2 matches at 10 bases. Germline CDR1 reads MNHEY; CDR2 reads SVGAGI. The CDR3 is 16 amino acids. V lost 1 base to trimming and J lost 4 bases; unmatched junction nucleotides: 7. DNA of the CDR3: TGTGCCAGCAGTTACTTTGGGTCTAGCGGGGGATACGAGCAGTACTTC. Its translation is CASSYFGSSGGYEQYF.

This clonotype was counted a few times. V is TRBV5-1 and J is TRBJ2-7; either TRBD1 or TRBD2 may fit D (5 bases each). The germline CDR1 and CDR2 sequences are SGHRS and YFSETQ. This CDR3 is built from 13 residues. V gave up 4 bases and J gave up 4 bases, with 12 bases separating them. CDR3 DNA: TGCGCCAGCAGCCGGGACGCAGAATACGAGCAGTACTTC. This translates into CASSRDAEYEQYF.